The TCR beta chain under discussion was sequenced for a study of blood T cells in healthy people across ages. Combining a sample-barcoded 5' primer with a J-beta primer mix, a second PCR ran for roughly 7 to 12 cycles. TCRdb re-analysed the 5' RACE reads in MiXCR, keeping a single row per CDR3 protein. The table has 700,000 to 900,000 distinct CDR3 sequences, approximately 24% seen once; the top ten hold 3%. V lost 3 bases and J lost 2, with 13 bases in between. Germline V lookup: CDR1 MGHRA, CDR2 YSYEKL. The CDR3 sequence is 15 residues long. Extracted total RNA amounted to at least 5.5 micrograms for each sample. This sample was also put to use in a study of T cells of mothers and their children. That publication notes: A primer called M1S, used in the second PCR, added sample barcodes and 2-4 random nucleotides. Relative to unrelated pairs, biologically related mother-child dyads exhibited marginally greater, non-significant overlap.

What was sequenced was blood. The receptor comes from a boy between 10 and 17 years old in good health. The chain joins TRBV4-1 to TRBJ2-5, with D uncertain. The CDR3 nucleotides are TGCGCCAGCAGCCAGACGGAAAACCTTCAAGAGACCCAGTACTTC. Translating it yields CASSQTENLQETQYF.